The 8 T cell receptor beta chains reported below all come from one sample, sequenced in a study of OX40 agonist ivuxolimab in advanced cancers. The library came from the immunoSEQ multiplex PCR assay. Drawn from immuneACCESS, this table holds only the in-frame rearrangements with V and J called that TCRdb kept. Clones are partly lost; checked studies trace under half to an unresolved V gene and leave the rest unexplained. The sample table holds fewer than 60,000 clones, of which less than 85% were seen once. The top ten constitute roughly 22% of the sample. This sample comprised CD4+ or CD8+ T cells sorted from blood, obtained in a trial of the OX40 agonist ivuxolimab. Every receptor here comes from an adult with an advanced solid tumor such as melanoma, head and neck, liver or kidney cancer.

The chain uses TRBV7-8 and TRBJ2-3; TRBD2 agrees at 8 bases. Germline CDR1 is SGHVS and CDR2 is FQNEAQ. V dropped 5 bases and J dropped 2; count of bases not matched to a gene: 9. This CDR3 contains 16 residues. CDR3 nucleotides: TGTGCCAGCAGCCCCAACCCTAGCGGGTACACAGATACGCAGTATTTT. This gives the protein CASSPNPSGYTDTQYF.

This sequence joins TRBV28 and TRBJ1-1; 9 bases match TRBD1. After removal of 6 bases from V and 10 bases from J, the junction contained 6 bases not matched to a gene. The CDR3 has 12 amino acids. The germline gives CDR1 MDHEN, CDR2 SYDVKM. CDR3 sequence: CASRGQGLTAFF. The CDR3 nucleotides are TGTGCCAGCAGAGGACAGGGGTTGACAGCTTTCTTT. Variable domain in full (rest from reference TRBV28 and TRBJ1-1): DVKVTQSSRYLVKRTGEKVFLECVQDMDHENMFWYRQDPGLGLRLIYFSYDVKMKEKGDIPEGYSVSREKKERFSLILESASTNQTSMYLCASRGQGLTAFFGQGTRLTVV.

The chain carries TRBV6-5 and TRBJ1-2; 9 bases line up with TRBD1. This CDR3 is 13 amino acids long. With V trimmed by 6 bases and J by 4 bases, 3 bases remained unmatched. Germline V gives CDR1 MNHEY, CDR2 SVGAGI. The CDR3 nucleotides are TGTGCCAGCAGGGGGACAGGGTTCTATGGCTACACCTTC. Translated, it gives CASRGTGFYGYTF.

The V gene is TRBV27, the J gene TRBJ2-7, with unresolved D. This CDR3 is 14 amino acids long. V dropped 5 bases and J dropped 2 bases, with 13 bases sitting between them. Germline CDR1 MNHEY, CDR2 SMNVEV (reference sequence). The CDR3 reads CASSVTGSTYEQYF. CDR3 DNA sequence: TGTGCCAGCAGTGTGACCGGGTCCACCTACGAGCAGTACTTC.

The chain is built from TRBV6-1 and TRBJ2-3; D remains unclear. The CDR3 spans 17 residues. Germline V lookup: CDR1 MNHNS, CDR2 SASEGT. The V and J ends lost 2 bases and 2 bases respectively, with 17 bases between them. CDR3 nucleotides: TGTGCCAGCAGTGAAAAGAGTCTGTCCCCCTTCACAGATACGCAGTATTTT. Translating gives CASSEKSLSPFTDTQYF.

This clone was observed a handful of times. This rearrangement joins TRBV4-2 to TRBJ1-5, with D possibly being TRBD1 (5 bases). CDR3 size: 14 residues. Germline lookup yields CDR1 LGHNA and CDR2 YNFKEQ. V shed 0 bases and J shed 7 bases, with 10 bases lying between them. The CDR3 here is CASSQEGGEQPQHF. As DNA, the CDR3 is TGTGCCAGCAGCCAAGAGGGGGGAGAGCAGCCCCAGCATTTT.

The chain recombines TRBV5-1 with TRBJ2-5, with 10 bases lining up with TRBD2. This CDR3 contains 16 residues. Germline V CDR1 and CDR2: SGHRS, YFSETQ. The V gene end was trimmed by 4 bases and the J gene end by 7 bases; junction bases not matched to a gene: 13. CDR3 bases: TGCGCCAGCAGCGGCAAAACCACTAGCGGGGTTGCGACCCAGTACTTC. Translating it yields CASSGKTTSGVATQYF.

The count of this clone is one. DNA for the CDR3: TGTGCCAGCAGTTTTAGCGGGGGAAGCTACGAGCAGTACTTC. Amino acids: CASSFSGGSYEQYF. The chain links TRBV27 to TRBJ2-7; 9 nucleotides align to TRBD2. The germline gives CDR1 MNHEY, CDR2 SMNVEV (reference sequence). This CDR3 region has 14 residues. J was trimmed by 3 bases and V by 3 bases; bases with no gene match: 3.